The next 10 T cell receptor beta chains were all read from a single sample in a study of identical twins. One entry per CDR3 protein, called by TCRdb with MiXCR from the 5' RACE reads. Among more than 1.5 million distinct CDR3 sequences listed, around 33% were seen once. Material for sequencing was cord blood. The receptors derive from a newborn girl in good health.

This chain joins TRBV29-1 and TRBJ1-4; perhaps TRBD1 as D (6 bases). The CDR3 is 15 residues long. Looked up from germline, CDR1 is SQVTM and CDR2 is ANQGSEA. V shed 5 bases and J shed 7 bases, with 20 bases lying between them. The CDR3 DNA is TGCAGCGTTCGTGGGGTGAGGGGGAGGAGTGAAAAACTGTTTTTT. Protein product: CSVRGVRGRSEKLFF.

The rearrangement uses TRBV25-1 and TRBJ2-2, with 7 bases that match TRBD2. CDR3 length equals 14 residues. The V gene end was trimmed by 5 bases and the J gene end by 7 bases; junction bases not matched to a gene: 7. The germline V gene encodes CDR1 MGHDK and CDR2 SYGVNS. The CDR3 loop is CASSTGLEIGELFF. The CDR3 DNA reads as TGTGCCAGCAGTACTGGACTAGAAATCGGGGAGCTGTTTTTT. The full variable domain, in which reference TRBV25-1 and TRBJ2-2 provide the parts outside the CDR3, is EADIYQTPRYLVIGTGKKITLECSQTMGHDKMYWYQQDPGMELHLIHYSYGVNSTEKGDLSSESTVSRIRTEHFPLTLESARPSHTSQYLCASSTGLEIGELFFGEGSRLTVL.

This clonotype was counted once. DNA of the CDR3: TGTGCCAGCTCACCACTGCGACAGGGGGCTAATGAAAAACTGTTTTTT. Protein: CASSPLRQGANEKLFF. This sequence joins TRBV18 and TRBJ1-4; 9 bases are shared with TRBD1. The CDR3 totals 16 residues. Germline values: CDR1 KGHSH, CDR2 LQKENI. With 1 base clipped from V and 3 bases from J, the junction kept 3 bases outside the gene matches.

This clonotype was seen only a few times. The J gene is TRBJ2-1, the V gene TRBV3-1; 7 bases are a match to TRBD2. V trimming: 4 bases; J trimming: 2 bases; junction bases outside the gene matches: 8. The length of the CDR3 is 16 residues. Germline V CDR1 and CDR2: LGHDT, YNNKEL (reference sequence). Here the CDR3 DNA reads TGTGCCAGCAGCCCCCTACTAGCGCCAACCTACAATGAGCAGTTCTTC. Residues: CASSPLLAPTYNEQFF.

The table lists this clonotype with a few counts. The genes are TRBV6-1 and TRBJ1-2; D is ambiguous. The V gene lost 2 bases and the J gene lost 3 bases, with 10 bases spanning the gap. The germline V gene has CDR1 MNHNS and CDR2 SASEGT. The CDR3 is 14 amino acids. The CDR3 DNA is TGTGCCAGCAGTGAACCCGGACTTGACTATGGCTACACCTTC. This codes for CASSEPGLDYGYTF.

J is TRBJ2-7 and V is TRBV2, with 7 nucleotides matching TRBD2. Germline CDR1 and CDR2: SNHLY and FYNNEI. The CDR3 is 15 amino acids. V gave up 3 bases and J gave up 2 bases; unmatched junction bases: 7. CDR3 sequence reads: CASSDSWEGAYEQYF. CDR3 sequence (DNA): TGTGCCAGCAGTGATTCGTGGGAGGGAGCCTACGAGCAGTACTTC.

The chain joins TRBV4-1 to TRBJ1-5, with no clear D. CDR3 size: 15 residues. The V end lost 2 bases, the J end lost 0 bases, and 8 bases lay between the germline ends. Germline CDR1 MGHRA, CDR2 YSYEKL. The CDR3 DNA reads as TGCGCCAGCAGCCAACAGAGCAATAGCAATCAGCCCCAGCATTTT. It yields the protein CASSQQSNSNQPQHF.

J is TRBJ2-7 and V is TRBV6-1, with unresolved D. V was shortened by 2 bases and J by 0 bases, with 11 bases between the two germline ends. CDR3 size: 15 residues. Germline values: CDR1 MNHNS, CDR2 SASEGT. In nucleotides, the CDR3 is TGTGCCAGCAGTGAATTCGCCACCTCCTCCTACGAGCAGTACTTC. It is translated as CASSEFATSSYEQYF.

Concerning this clonotype itself: A read error may be the cause here, since a much bigger clone is one base away. The chain carries TRBV27 and TRBJ2-6; D is uncertain. Trimming stripped 6 bases from V and 2 bases from J, with 5 bases between. Germline V gives CDR1 MNHEY, CDR2 SMNVEV (reference sequence). This CDR3 region has 13 residues. The CDR3 region is CASRRTGANVLTF. DNA of the CDR3: TGTGCCAGCAGGCGAACTGGGGCCAACGTCCTGACTTTC.

The J gene is TRBJ2-7, the V gene TRBV7-9; maybe TRBD1 (6 bases). The V end was cut by 5 bases, the J end by 3 bases, with 14 bases between. The germline gives CDR1 SEHNR, CDR2 FQNEAQ (reference sequence). This CDR3 has 14 amino acids. CDR3 amino acids: CASSKQGFNYEQYF. DNA for the CDR3: TGTGCCAGCAGCAAACAGGGTTTTAACTACGAGCAGTACTTC.